The rows below give T cell receptor beta chains drawn from one sample of a study of cytomegalovirus exposure and HLA in healthy donors. Sequencing was performed with immunoSEQ multiplex PCR; in TCRdb, only in-frame clones are kept and a portion is missing. Altogether approximately 130,000 clones are present, 81% being singletons, with the ten largest covering around 2.2%. The sample was PBMCs. The receptors come from a woman between 35 and 50 years old in good health and CMV-seronegative. The CDR3 runs from the conserved cysteine through the conserved F or W. The D gene is left open where the match is weak. Clone size is stated in some rows and not others, as once, few, many or a class when expanded.

D	size	length	V	J	CDR3	DNA
.	.	13	TRBV6-6	TRBJ1-1	CASTRSGNTEAFF	TGTGCCAGCACCCGGTCGGGGAACACTGAAGCTTTCTTT
.	once	15	TRBV12-5	TRBJ2-3	CASGLGRGGTDTQYF	TGTGCTAGTGGTTTAGGGCGGGGAGGAACAGATACGCAGTATTTT
.	.	14	TRBV6-1	TRBJ1-5	CASSDPQARREKHF	TGTGCCAGCAGTGACCCCCAGGCACGCCGGGAGAAGCATTTT
.	.	15	TRBV5-1	TRBJ1-1	CASSLEVSGFERAFF	TGCGCCAGCAGCTTGGAGGTCAGTGGGTTTGAGCGAGCTTTCTTT
TRBD1	.	17	TRBV27	TRBJ1-5	CASSPNRGGLGNQPQHF	TGTGCCAGCAGTCCAAACAGGGGTGGATTGGGTAATCAGCCCCAGCATTTT
TRBD1	.	18	TRBV4-1	TRBJ1-3	CASSQDQQGNLLGNTIYF	TGCGCCAGCAGCCAAGATCAACAGGGGAATTTATTGGGAAACACCATATATTTT
TRBD1	once	19	TRBV11-2	TRBJ2-7	CASSAAYVAGTGGTYEQYF	TGTGCCAGCAGCGCCGCTTACGTTGCCGGGACAGGGGGTACCTACGAGCAGTACTTC
.	.	16	TRBV7-9	TRBJ1-4	CASSREGTATNEKLFF	TGTGCCAGCAGCAGAGAAGGGACTGCAACTAATGAAAAACTGTTTTTT
TRBD1	once	14	TRBV19	TRBJ1-5	CASSIRTGNQPQHF	TGTGCCAGTAGTATTCGGACAGGGAATCAGCCCCAGCATTTT
TRBD1	.	14	TRBV5-6	TRBJ1-2	CASSTGQGPYGYTF	TGTGCCAGCAGCACCGGACAGGGACCCTATGGCTACACCTTC
.	.	13	TRBV28	TRBJ1-1	CASSLPTNTEAFF	TGTGCCAGCAGTTTACCTACGAACACTGAAGCTTTCTTT
.	.	16	TRBV25-1	TRBJ2-2	CASSEYPGRSTGELFF	TGTGCCAGCAGTGAATATCCGGGTCGGAGCACCGGGGAGCTGTTTTTT
.	once	16	TRBV7-2	TRBJ2-5	CASSLETGRFQETQYF	TGTGCCAGCAGCTTAGAGACAGGGAGGTTCCAAGAGACCCAGTACTTC
TRBD1	once	14	TRBV6-6	TRBJ2-2	CASTGGDYAGELFF	TGTGCCAGCACAGGGGGCGATTACGCCGGGGAGCTGTTTTTT
TRBD2	once	14	TRBV7-2	TRBJ2-3	CASSQNSGRDTQYF	TGTGCCAGCAGCCAAAATAGCGGGAGAGATACGCAGTATTTT
TRBD1	.	13	TRBV10-3	TRBJ1-1	CAIRDRGDTEAFF	TGTGCCATCAGGGACAGGGGGGATACTGAAGCTTTCTTT
TRBD2	.	18	TRBV7-9	TRBJ2-7	CASSLGDQRGRTSYEQYF	TGTGCCAGCAGCTTAGGGGACCAGCGCGGGAGGACATCGTACGAGCAGTACTTC
TRBD2	.	15	TRBV28	TRBJ2-1	CASSKEREFNREQFF	TGTGCCAGCAGTAAAGAGCGGGAGTTTAACCGAGAGCAGTTCTTC
.	.	15	TRBV30	TRBJ2-2	CAWGGKRMNTGELFF	TGTGCCTGGGGCGGAAAGCGGATGAACACCGGGGAGCTGTTTTTT
.	.	18	TRBV11-2	TRBJ2-2	CASSLVLPEASNTGELFF	TGTGCCAGCAGCTTAGTTCTCCCGGAGGCCTCGAACACCGGGGAGCTGTTTTTT
TRBD2	.	16	TRBV19	TRBJ2-2	CASSIVGGKDTGELFF	TGTGCCAGTAGTATTGTCGGGGGGAAAGACACCGGGGAGCTGTTTTTT
TRBD2	.	14	TRBV18	TRBJ2-5	CASSQGLAQETQYF	TGTGCCAGCTCACAGGGACTAGCCCAAGAGACCCAGTACTTC
TRBD1	.	14	TRBV5-8	TRBJ1-2	CASSLGGGPSGYTF	TGTGCCAGCAGCTTGGGAGGGGGCCCAAGTGGCTACACCTTC
TRBD1	.	15	TRBV7-2	TRBJ1-1	CASSLTTGVGTEAFF	TGTGCCAGCAGCTTAACGACAGGGGTGGGGACTGAAGCTTTCTTT
.	.	16	TRBV5-1	TRBJ2-3	CASSLDRSPGTDTQYF	TGCGCCAGCAGCTTGGATCGGTCACCGGGCACAGATACGCAGTATTTT
TRBD2	.	16	TRBV18	TRBJ2-2	CASSPSTSGGTGELFF	TGTGCCAGCTCACCTTCGACTAGCGGGGGCACCGGGGAGCTGTTTTTT
TRBD1	.	18	TRBV7-2	TRBJ1-3	CASSLVGTGYQRPDTIYF	TGTGCCAGCAGCTTAGTAGGGACAGGGTATCAGCGGCCCGACACCATATATTTT
TRBD2	.	16	TRBV7-2	TRBJ2-1	CASSTPTSGYTNEQFF	TGTGCCAGCAGCACCCCGACTAGCGGTTATACAAATGAGCAGTTCTTC